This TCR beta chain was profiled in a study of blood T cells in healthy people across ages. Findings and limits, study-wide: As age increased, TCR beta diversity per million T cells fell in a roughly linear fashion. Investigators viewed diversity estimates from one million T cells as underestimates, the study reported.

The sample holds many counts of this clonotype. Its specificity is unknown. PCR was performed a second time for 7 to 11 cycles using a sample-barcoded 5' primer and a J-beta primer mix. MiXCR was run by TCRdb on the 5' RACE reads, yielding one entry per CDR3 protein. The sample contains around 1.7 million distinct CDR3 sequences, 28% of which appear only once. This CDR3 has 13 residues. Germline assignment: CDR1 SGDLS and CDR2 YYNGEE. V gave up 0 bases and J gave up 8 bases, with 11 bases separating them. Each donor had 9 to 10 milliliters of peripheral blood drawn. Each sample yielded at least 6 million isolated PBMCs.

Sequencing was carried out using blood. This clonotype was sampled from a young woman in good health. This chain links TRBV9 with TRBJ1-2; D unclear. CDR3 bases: TGTGCCAGCAGCGTAGGCTCAAAGGTGGGCTACACCTTC. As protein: CASSVGSKVGYTF.